This TCR beta chain was found in a study of cytomegalovirus exposure and HLA in healthy donors. The CDR3 extends over 13 amino acids. V lost 1 base, J lost 7 bases, and 10 bases lay in between. Germline V gives CDR1 SGHTA, CDR2 FQGNSA. PCR was performed using 60 Vbeta and 13 Jbeta primers. Sequenced by immunoSEQ multiplex PCR; TCRdb stores in-frame clones only, minus some. The sample lists about 160,000 clones, approximately 70% seen once, with approximately 5% in the top ten. Sequenced input: PBMCs. The chain uses TRBV7-2 and TRBJ1-1, with D uncertain. This clonotype was obtained from a man aged 18 to 30 in good health and CMV-seropositive. The DNA of the CDR3 is TGTGCCAGCAGCTTAGGGGCGTGGAATGAAGCTTTCTTT. Protein: CASSLGAWNEAFF.